This T cell receptor (beta chain) derives from a study of T-cell reconstitution after alpha-beta-depleted transplantation in children. This clonotype was seen a few times. Unique molecular identifiers tagged the TCRbeta library. TCRdb processed the PCR reads anew with MiXCR; each CDR3 protein has one entry. Here the sample spans under 250,000 distinct CDR3 sequences, 17% being singletons. V was pared by 3 bases and J by 4 bases, with 12 bases between. This CDR3 is built from 14 residues. The germline V gene encodes CDR1 SGHTA and CDR2 FQGNSA. This sequence joins TRBV7-2 and TRBJ1-2; D may be TRBD1 (5 bases). The sample in question was PBMCs, mostly from graft donor cells, obtained 360 days after TCRalphabeta/CD19-depleted stem cell transplant. The TCR sequence derives from a male patient aged 2-10 years who had a stem cell transplant for acute lymphoblastic leukemia, so the T cells may come from the graft donor. The CDR3: CASSFPQGPYGYTF. For the CDR3, the DNA is TGTGCCAGCAGCTTTCCGCAGGGTCCCTATGGCTACACCTTC. The full variable domain, with the rest looked up from reference TRBV7-2 and TRBJ1-2, is GAGVSQSPSNKVTEKGKDVELRCDPISGHTALYWYRQSLGQGLEFLIYFQGNSAPDKSGLPSDRFSAERTGGSVSTLTIQRTQQEDSAVYLCASSFPQGPYGYTFGSGTRLTVV.